This TCR beta chain was found in a study of blood T cells in healthy people across ages. The V end was cut by 5 bases, the J end by 5 bases, with 21 bases between. The CDR3 has 16 residues. Germline V gives CDR1 LNHDA, CDR2 SQIVND (reference sequence). The authors ran a second PCR of about 6 to 11 cycles using a sample-barcoded 5' primer and a J-beta primer mix. TCRdb recomputed calls from the 5' RACE reads with MiXCR, one row per CDR3 protein. The sample has hundreds of thousands of distinct CDR3 sequences; approximately 49% are singletons. The chain joins TRBV19 to TRBJ2-5, with D tentatively TRBD2 (6 bases). The source material was blood. This clonotype was sampled from a young man in good health. In nucleotides, the CDR3 is TGTGCCAGTAGTCCGCAGACGGGTCTAGCGTCGGAGACCCAGTACTTC. Protein product: CASSPQTGLASETQYF.